These 14 T cell receptor beta chains originate from one sample sequenced in a study of T cells after yellow fever vaccination. A single record per CDR3 protein comes from TCRdb applying MiXCR to the 5' RACE reads. This sample has some 500,000 distinct CDR3 sequences, with approximately 13% found just once. The specimen comprised PBMCs, sampled on the day of the yellow fever booster vaccination. Every receptor here comes from a young man who received the YFV17D yellow fever vaccine.

This sequence joins TRBV24-1 and TRBJ1-5; 9 bases match TRBD1. The end of the DNA is better explained by TRBJ2-3, so the J call may be wrong. Per the germline V gene, CDR1 is KGHDR and CDR2 is SFDVKD. The CDR3 length is 16 residues. Here the CDR3 DNA reads TGTGCCACCAGTGACTCCGGACAGGGGACAAATCAGCCCCAGTATTTT. This encodes CATSDSGQGTNQPQYF.

This clonotype has more than one count but fewer than ten. The V gene is TRBV7-8, the J gene TRBJ2-1; 7 nucleotides line up with TRBD1. V lost 1 base and J lost 9; bases outside the gene matches: 6. This CDR3 has 14 amino acids. Looked up from germline, CDR1 is SGHVS and CDR2 is FQNEAQ. CDR3 region: CASSLEFRQGEQFF. The CDR3 nucleotides are TGTGCCAGCAGCTTAGAGTTTCGACAGGGTGAGCAGTTCTTC.

This chain connects TRBV19 to TRBJ2-6; D is undetermined. The germline CDR1 and CDR2 sequences are LNHDA and SQIVND (reference sequence). V lost 6 bases, J lost 0 bases, and 6 bases lay in between. The CDR3 runs 14 residues. The CDR3: CASSRNSGANVLTF. CDR3 bases: TGTGCCAGTAGCCGGAACTCTGGGGCCAACGTCCTGACTTTC.

This chain links TRBV20-1 with TRBJ1-3, with D unclear. This CDR3 has 12 amino acids. Germline V gives CDR1 DFQATT, CDR2 SNEGSKA (reference sequence). The V end lost 0 bases, the J end lost 6 bases, and 6 bases lay between the germline ends. The CDR3 is CSARESQNTIYF. CDR3 coding DNA: TGCAGTGCTAGAGAAAGCCAAAACACCATATATTTT.

Only a few counts were recorded for this clonotype. The chain joins TRBV28 to TRBJ1-1, with unresolved D. Trimming cost V 8 bases and J 2 bases, with 6 bases left between them. The CDR3 covers 11 residues. Germline-derived CDR1 and CDR2 are MDHEN and SYDVKM. The CDR3 loop is CASGYNTEAFF. CDR3 sequence (DNA): TGTGCCAGCGGATATAACACTGAAGCTTTCTTT.

The chain couples TRBV24-1 to TRBJ2-1; D not resolved. This CDR3 has 11 residues. V shed 5 bases and J shed 7 bases, with 5 bases lying between them. Looked up from germline, CDR1 is KGHDR and CDR2 is SFDVKD. The CDR3 nucleotides read TGTGCCACCAGTGGTGCGAATGAGCAGTTCTTC. Amino acid sequence: CATSGANEQFF.

The rearrangement uses TRBV29-1 and TRBJ2-1; 9 bases match TRBD1. This CDR3 is 15 amino acids long. CDR1 and CDR2 from the germline V gene are SQVTM and ANQGSEA. V lost 6 bases, J lost 8 bases, and 14 bases stayed unmatched. Here the CDR3 DNA reads TGCAGCGTGAGGGGAGACAGGGGGATCTTCGATGAGCAGTTCTTC. This translates into CSVRGDRGIFDEQFF.

The gene calls are TRBV15 and TRBJ2-7; unclear D gene. Looked up from germline, CDR1 is LNHNV and CDR2 is YYDKDF (reference sequence). The V end lost 3 bases, the J end lost 6 bases, and 12 bases lay between the germline ends. The CDR3 has 13 amino acids. The CDR3 DNA follows: TGTGCCACCAGCAGGAATCAACCAACCGAGCAGTACTTC. It yields the protein CATSRNQPTEQYF.

This clonotype occurred a few times. This chain connects TRBV19 to TRBJ2-6; TRBD2 matches at 11 bases. Germline V gives CDR1 LNHDA, CDR2 SQIVND (reference sequence). The trim removed 4 bases at V and 0 bases at J, leaving 8 bases unmatched. The CDR3 extends over 19 amino acids. The CDR3 coding sequence is TGTGCCAGTAGTAAATCACTAGCGGGAGAACACTCTGGGGCCAACGTCCTGACTTTC. Translation: CASSKSLAGEHSGANVLTF.

The V gene is TRBV20-1, the J gene TRBJ2-5; 7 positions match TRBD1. The CDR3 is 15 amino acids. Germline CDR1 is DFQATT and CDR2 is SNEGSKA (reference sequence). Unmatched junction bases numbered 9, after V lost 0 bases and J lost 5 bases. CDR3 protein: CSARDPQGVEETQYF. The CDR3 DNA reads as TGCAGTGCTAGAGATCCGCAGGGGGTGGAGGAGACCCAGTACTTC.

This chain joins TRBV14 and TRBJ1-3; D ambiguous. V lost 5 bases to trimming and J lost 0 bases, with 14 bases between them. CDR1 is SGHDN and CDR2 is FVKESK in the germline V gene. The CDR3 loop spans 16 amino acids. For the CDR3, the DNA is TGTGCCAGCAGCACCGACCGACACAGCTCTGGAAACACCATATATTTT. It codes for CASSTDRHSSGNTIYF.

This clonotype has only a few counts. The V gene is TRBV12-3 or TRBV12-4, the J gene TRBJ2-1; D is unresolved. Trimming left V 3 bases short and J 8 bases short, with 8 bases between. The CDR3 is 12 residues long. CDR3 nucleotides: TGTGCCAGCAGTTTTTTGGGCTATGAGCAGTTCTTC. It specifies CASSFLGYEQFF.

This clonotype was recorded a few times. The chain has TRBV29-1 and TRBJ2-7; 9 bases match TRBD2. The CDR3 extends over 14 amino acids. Germline values: CDR1 SQVTM, CDR2 ANQGSEA. V trimming: 4 bases; J trimming: 2 bases; junction bases outside the gene matches: 6. Here the CDR3 DNA reads TGCAGCGTTGTCTGGGCTAGCGGGACCTACGAGCAGTACTTC. It encodes CSVVWASGTYEQYF.

This clonotype was counted only a few times. The rearrangement joins TRBV10-3 to TRBJ2-3; no firm D call. The CDR3 length is 12 residues. Trimming removed 11 bases from V and 0 bases from J, with 9 bases in between. Germline V gene lookup returns CDR1 ENHRY and CDR2 SYGVKD. The CDR3 nucleotides are TGTGCCGCCTCCCCTAGCACAGATACGCAGTATTTT. This codes for CAASPSTDTQYF.